This entry lists 2 T cell receptor beta chains sequenced from one sample in a study of identical twins. TCRdb reanalysed the 5' RACE reads using MiXCR and keeps one entry per CDR3 protein. Among roughly 250,000 distinct CDR3 sequences, roughly an eighth were seen once, and the ten largest hold approximately 10%. Sequencing was carried out using memory (CD45RO+) T cells sorted from blood. These receptors all come from a woman under 30 in good health.

This clonotype has just one count. The chain recombines TRBV5-5 with TRBJ2-1; D gene ambiguous. This CDR3 spans 13 amino acids. Germline V gene sequence: CDR1 SGHKS, CDR2 YYEKEE (reference sequence). Trimming stripped 1 base from V and 9 bases from J, with 11 bases between. Here the CDR3 reads CASSLTTTGEQFF. The CDR3 DNA reads TGTGCCAGCAGCTTGACCACCACGGGTGAGCAGTTCTTC. Drawing the rest from reference TRBV5-5 and TRBJ2-1, the complete variable domain is DAGVTQSPTHLIKTRGQQVTLRCSPISGHKSVSWYQQVLGQGPQFIFQYYEKEERGRGNFPDRFSARQFPNYSSELNVNALLLGDSALYLCASSLTTTGEQFFGPGTRLTVL.

The J gene is TRBJ2-4, the V gene TRBV9, with unresolved D. Germline-derived CDR1 and CDR2 are SGDLS and YYNGEE. The CDR3 extends over 16 amino acids. Trimming removed 2 bases at V and 0 bases at J, with 12 bases between. The CDR3 protein is CASSVSPLLAKNIQYF. The CDR3 DNA reads TGTGCCAGCAGCGTCAGCCCGCTCCTAGCCAAAAACATTCAGTACTTC.